This T cell receptor (beta chain) appears in the sequencing data of a study of CD4 T cells in relation to SARS-CoV-2 and coronaviruses (dated by TCRdb to about 2021). Context from the whole study: In the ViraFEST assay, PBMCs were cultured with antigen for around eleven days, after which TCR beta CDR3s were sequenced to identify antigen-specific clonal expansions. An HIV-1 Nef peptide pool or a no-peptide culture served as the negative reference condition. Using patient-derived lymphoblastoid cell lines, the shared crossreactive spike epitopes were mapped to their HLA restriction. At the level of individual TCR clonotypes, the study measured memory CD4+ T cell crossreactivity between SARS-CoV-2 spike protein and common cold coronavirus spike proteins. Samples from a few pre-COVID donors and the naive versus memory experiments were sequenced with the Adaptive Biotechnologies TCR-sequencing kit; other data were Illumina-based. A different TCR-beta assay, based on Illumina, was used to sequence expansion assays from other donors in the study.

Here is what the overall study found, with its caveats: Because no donor provided both pre-pandemic and post-infection samples, tracing the source of pre-existing responses was limited. The study was limited by small numbers of patients and tested TCRs. Roughly 60% of donors had memory CD4+ clonotypes that crossrecognized SARS-CoV-2 and at least one common cold coronavirus spike. Because the crossreactivity analysis focused on spike protein, crossreactivity against other viral proteins was not assessed. Crossreactive clones showed significantly weaker SARS-CoV-2-driven expansion than monoreactive clones, consistent with antigenic imprinting.

The junction shows trimming of 5 bases on V and 5 bases on J, plus 15 bases between the germline ends. From its cysteine to its phenylalanine, the CDR3 spans 14 amino acids. Just CDR3 DNA is preserved here, 42 bases in frame from base 1. Via the germline V gene (reference sequence), CDR1 is LGHDT and CDR2 YNNKEL. Receptors were amplified or captured by the immunoSEQ multiplex PCR assay. As for the authors' bioinformatics: During preprocessing, nonproductive sequences were removed, along with CDR3s that did not begin with C, did not end with F or W, or were shorter than 7 amino acids. The MANAFEST web app was used to call antigen-specific clonotypes on the basis of expansion compared with the reference and with other culture wells. A clone was considered positive if the clone showed significant expansion compared with the reference culture in 2 of 3 replicate wells at an FDR below 0.05. To be called positive, a clone also had to show significant expansion compared with every other tandem well and an odds ratio greater than 5. CDR3 homology was quantified as pairwise Levenshtein distance, calculated with the stringdist R package after three terminal residues were trimmed from each end. Imported from immuneACCESS, the table was reduced by TCRdb to in-frame sequences with V and J called. These copies leave out some clones; in studies compared against another copy, an unresolved V gene accounts for under half, and the cause of the remainder is not known. V, J and clone size are taken as reported in that table, and D and trimming were inferred from the DNA itself. This sample holds about 12,000 clones; less than 80% were observed only once. The ten largest clones capture around 6.9% of the sample.

CD4+ T cells from unexposed donors were collected before the COVID-19 pandemic (2011-2018). The EasySep CD4+ T cell isolation kit was used to isolate CD4+ T cells once the cultures had run for nine to eleven days. As cell number allowed, CD4+ T cells from unexposed donors were tested for reactivity to SARS-CoV-2 S and N and to four common cold coronavirus spike pools. PBMCs were cultured at around 2 million per well in IMDM supplemented with about 5% human AB serum and 9 to 10 IU/ml IL-2. Half of the culture medium was replaced with fresh IL-2-containing medium on days 3 and 7. Triplicate replicate wells were generally used for each peptide culture condition. Leukapheresis product for the unexposed donors was purchased commercially. PBMCs were isolated from leukapheresis product or whole blood by Ficoll-Paque PLUS gradient centrifugation. PBMCs were either cryopreserved at -140 degrees C or used fresh in the expansion assay. The QIAamp Micro DNA Kit was used to extract genomic DNA from the CD4+ T cells.

Turning to this clone: The specificity of this receptor is unknown. Base-call qualities are not available, and no considerably larger clone is one nucleotide away.

Sequenced sample: CD4+ T cells from PBMCs, cultured in vitro. The receptor was isolated from a human donor in good health. Recombination linked TRBV3-1 (or the pseudogene TRBV3-2) to TRBJ1-2; the D region possibly corresponds to TRBD1 (6 bases align). The bases read TGTGCCAGCAGCGGAGGGGGGGGCCGGTATGGCTACACCTTC. It translates as CASSGGGGRYGYTF.